This T cell receptor (beta chain) was retrieved from a study of persistence of HIV-infected CD4 T cells. The overall study: Blood samples, up to about 200 mL, came from multiple time points, except two leukapheresis donors sampled once.

Sequencing used immunoSEQ version 4 in survey mode. Template was genomic DNA at 10 ng/uL, with up to 1 ug used per sample. The method was immunoSEQ multiplex PCR; TCRdb's version includes in-frame clones alone and lacks a portion of them. Of over 10,000 clones in the sample, roughly 66% were seen once. The ends were cut back, 0 bases at V and 0 bases at J, with 7 bases in the middle. The germline gives CDR1 SGHRS, CDR2 YFSETQ. The CDR3 runs 15 residues. An overlapping HIV-1 Gag peptide pool stimulated these cells at 1 ug/peptide/mL. Responding CD4+ T cells were sorted by upregulation of both CD40 ligand and CD69. By share of the sample, this clone is large (0.1 to 1%). The antigen remains unidentified.

The chain employs TRBV5-1 and TRBJ1-3; D not certain. The origin of this receptor is an adult man with HIV who was CMV-seropositive. The starting material was CD4+ T cells sorted from PBMCs after roughly 17-hour stimulation, obtained from a patient who received antiretroviral therapy. In nucleotides, the CDR3 is TGCGCCAGCAGCTTGGACGGCGGCTCTGGAAACACCATATATTTT. Protein sequence: CASSLDGGSGNTIYF.